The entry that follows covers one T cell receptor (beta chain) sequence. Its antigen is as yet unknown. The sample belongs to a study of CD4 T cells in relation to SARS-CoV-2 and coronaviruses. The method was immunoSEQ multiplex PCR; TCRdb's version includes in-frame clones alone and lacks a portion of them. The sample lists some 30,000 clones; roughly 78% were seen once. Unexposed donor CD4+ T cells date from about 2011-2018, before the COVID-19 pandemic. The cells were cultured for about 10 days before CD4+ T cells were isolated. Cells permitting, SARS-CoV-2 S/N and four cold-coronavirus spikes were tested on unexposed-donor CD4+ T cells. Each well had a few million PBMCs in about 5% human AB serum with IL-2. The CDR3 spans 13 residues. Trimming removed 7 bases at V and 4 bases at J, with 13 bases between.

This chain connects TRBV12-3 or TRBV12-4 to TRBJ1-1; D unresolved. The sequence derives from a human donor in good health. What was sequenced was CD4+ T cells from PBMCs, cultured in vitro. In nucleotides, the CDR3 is TGTGCCAGCACTGGAGGGTTTAGCACTGAAGCTTTCTTT. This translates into CASTGGFSTEAFF.